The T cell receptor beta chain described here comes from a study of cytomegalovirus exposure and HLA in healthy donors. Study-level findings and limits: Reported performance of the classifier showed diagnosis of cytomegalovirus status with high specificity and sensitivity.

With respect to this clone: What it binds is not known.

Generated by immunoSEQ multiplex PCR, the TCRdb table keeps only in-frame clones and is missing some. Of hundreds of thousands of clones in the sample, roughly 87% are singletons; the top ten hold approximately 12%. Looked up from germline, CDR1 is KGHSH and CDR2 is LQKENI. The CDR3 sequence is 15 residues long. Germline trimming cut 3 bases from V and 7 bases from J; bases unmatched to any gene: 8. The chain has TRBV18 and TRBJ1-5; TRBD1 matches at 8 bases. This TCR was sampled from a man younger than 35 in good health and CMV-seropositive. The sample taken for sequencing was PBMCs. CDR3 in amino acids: CASSPVQGARQPQHF. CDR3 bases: TGTGCCAGCTCACCGGTCCAGGGGGCGAGGCAGCCCCAGCATTTT.